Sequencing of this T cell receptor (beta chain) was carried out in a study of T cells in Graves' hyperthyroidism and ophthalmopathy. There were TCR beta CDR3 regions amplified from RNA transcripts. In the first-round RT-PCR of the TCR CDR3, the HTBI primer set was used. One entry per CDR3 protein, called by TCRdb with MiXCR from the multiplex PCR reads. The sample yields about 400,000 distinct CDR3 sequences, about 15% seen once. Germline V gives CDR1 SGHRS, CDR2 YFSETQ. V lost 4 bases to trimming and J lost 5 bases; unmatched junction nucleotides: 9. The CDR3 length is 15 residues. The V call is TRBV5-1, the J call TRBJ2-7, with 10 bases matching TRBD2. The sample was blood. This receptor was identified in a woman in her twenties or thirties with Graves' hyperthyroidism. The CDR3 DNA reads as TGCGCCAGCAGCAGCGCTAGCGGGAGTGTCCACGAGCAGTACTTC. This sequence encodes CASSSASGSVHEQYF.